One and the same sample provided the 27 T cell receptor beta chains below, sequenced in a study of molecular identifiers for immune sequencing clone quantification. A single record per CDR3 protein comes from TCRdb applying MiXCR to the PCR reads. The sample lists about 97,000 distinct CDR3 sequences; roughly 24% were seen once. Sequencing input: naive CD8+ T cells from blood, with Jurkat cell RNA spiked in. The subset denotes: FACS-sorted CD8+CD4-CCR7+CD45RA+ naive T cells. These receptor sequences come from a human donor in good health. Some libraries in this study had Jurkat cell RNA spiked in.

The chain combines TRBV6-2 or TRBV6-3 with TRBJ2-2; no firm D call. Germline values: CDR1 MNHEY, CDR2 SVGEGT. The V end was cut by 11 bases, the J end by 3 bases, with 19 bases between. CDR3 length: 15 residues. The CDR3 bases are TGTGCCGCCTCTCCCTGGGTTCCCCACACCGGGGAGCTGTTTTTT. This translates into CAASPWVPHTGELFF.

As regards this clonotype: Possible read error: a much larger clone is one base away. The genes are TRBV3-1 and TRBJ2-2, with 12 positions matching TRBD2. CDR3 size: 15 residues. Germline V gene sequence: CDR1 LGHDT, CDR2 YNNKEL (reference sequence). V was pared by 6 bases and J by 10 bases, with 9 bases of the junction left unmatched. The CDR3: CASRTTSGSSEELFF. The CDR3 DNA is TGTGCCAGCAGAACGACTAGCGGGAGTTCCGAGGAGCTGTTTTTT.

This clonotype was seen many times. The chain couples TRBV7-9 to TRBJ2-5; 10 nucleotides align to TRBD2. Losses at the gene ends were 5 bases for V and 5 bases for J; bases not matched to a gene: 2. CDR3 size: 13 residues. The germline V gene encodes CDR1 SEHNR and CDR2 FQNEAQ (reference sequence). The CDR3 sequence is CASSPTSGETQYF. In nucleotides, the CDR3 is TGTGCCAGCAGCCCGACTAGCGGGGAGACCCAGTACTTC. Looking up the rest from reference TRBV7-9 and TRBJ2-5 gives the full variable domain: DTGVSQNPRHKITKRGQNVTFRCDPISEHNRLYWYRQTLGQGPEFLTYFQNEAQLEKSRLLSDRFSAERPKGSFSTLEIQRTEQGDSAMYLCASSPTSGETQYFGPGTRLLVL.

This clonotype was counted at least ten times. The genes are TRBV12-5 and TRBJ1-5; D is uncertain. The V end lost 4 bases, the J end lost 9 bases, and 10 bases lay between the germline ends. The CDR3 runs 12 residues. Germline assignment: CDR1 LGHNT and CDR2 FRNRAP. CDR3 amino acids: CASGSPLGPQHF. As DNA, the CDR3 is TGTGCTAGTGGTTCCCCCCTAGGGCCCCAGCATTTT.

This clonotype was detected ten times or more. The chain couples TRBV9 to TRBJ1-1, with 7 bases identical to TRBD1. There are 12 residues in the CDR3. CDR1 SGDLS and CDR2 YYNGEE come from the germline V gene. V was clipped by 4 bases and J by 10 bases; unmatched bases: 7. CDR3 nucleotide sequence: TGTGCCAGCAGCTCCGGGACAGTCGGAGCTTTCTTT. Its translation is CASSSGTVGAFF.

This clonotype was seen ten or more times. CDR3 protein: CASSSDRVATEAFF. The CDR3 DNA is TGTGCCAGCAGTTCGGACAGGGTGGCCACTGAAGCTTTCTTT. V and J are TRBV12-3 or TRBV12-4 and TRBJ1-1; 8 bases are shared with TRBD1. The CDR3 has 14 residues. The trim removed 4 bases at V and 4 bases at J, leaving 5 bases unmatched.

Concerning this clonotype itself: Its ends do not fully match the called genes, so a read error is possible. The chain combines TRBV4-1 with TRBJ2-2, with D possibly being TRBD2 (6 bases). This CDR3 spans 14 amino acids. CDR1 is MGHRA and CDR2 is YSYEKL in the germline V gene. The CDR3: CASSQVLGPGGLFF. The DNA of the CDR3 is TGCGCCAGCAGCCAAGTTCTGGGACCCGGGGGGCTGTTTTTT.

This clonotype has at least ten counts. The junction differs from germline at one of its ends, possibly a read error. J is TRBJ2-1 and V is TRBV20-1; 9 nucleotides align to TRBD2. CDR1 is DFQATT, CDR2 SNEGSKA, per germline (reference sequence). CDR3 length equals 13 residues. CDR3 sequence (DNA): TGTAGCCCGGCTAGCGGGACTCACAATGAGCAGTTCTTC. It is translated as CSPASGTHNEQFF.

This clonotype came up many times. The junction does not match germline at one end; this may be a read error. The V and J genes are TRBV30 and TRBJ2-1; no clear D gene. CDR3 length: 8 residues. Looked up from germline, CDR1 is GTSNPN and CDR2 is SVGIG (reference sequence). CDR3 loop: CAWSTTNF. For the CDR3, the DNA is TGTGCCTGGAGTACGACCAACTTC.

This clonotype was counted only a few times. This chain connects TRBV29-1 to TRBJ1-2; 7 nucleotides agree with TRBD1. CDR1 is SQVTM and CDR2 is ANQGSEA in the germline V gene. The CDR3 totals 14 residues. The V gene end was trimmed by 4 bases and the J gene end by 3 bases; junction bases not matched to a gene: 8. The CDR3 reads CSVVRGGADYGYTF. The CDR3 bases are TGCAGCGTTGTAAGAGGGGGCGCAGACTATGGCTACACCTTC.

As concerns this clonotype: A read error is possible here, since a much larger clone lies one base away. CDR3 sequence reads: CASSVERTGARTDTQYF. The CDR3 DNA is TGTGCCAGCAGCGTAGAACGGACAGGGGCTCGGACAGATACGCAGTATTTT. The J gene is TRBJ2-3, the V gene TRBV11-3, with 9 positions matching TRBD1. Germline CDR1 and CDR2: SGHNT and YENEEA. This CDR3 comprises 17 residues.

The chain carries TRBV3-1 and TRBJ2-7; TRBD1 agrees at 7 bases. The CDR3 covers 16 residues. CDR1 is LGHDT, CDR2 YNNKEL, per germline (reference sequence). The J segment lost 6 bases and the V segment lost 5 bases, leaving 16 bases of the junction unmatched. The CDR3 sequence is CASSYQTGSLPAEQYF. Here the CDR3 DNA reads TGTGCCAGCAGCTACCAGACAGGGTCTTTACCCGCCGAGCAGTACTTC.

With regard to this clonotype: This may come from a read error, since a much larger clone is one base off. V usage is TRBV7-9 and J usage is TRBJ1-1; 7 nucleotides align to TRBD1. The CDR3 covers 15 residues. CDR1 SEHNR and CDR2 FQNEAQ come from the germline V gene (reference sequence). CDR3 region: CASSLMGQGVTVAFF. In nucleotides, the CDR3 is TGTGCCAGCAGCTTAATGGGCCAGGGGGTCACTGTAGCTTTCTTT. Using reference TRBV7-9 and TRBJ1-1 for the parts outside the CDR3, the full variable domain is DTGVSQNPRHKITKRGQNVTFRCDPISEHNRLYWYRQTLGQGPEFLTYFQNEAQLEKSRLLSDRFSAERPKGSFSTLEIQRTEQGDSAMYLCASSLMGQGVTVAFFGQGTRLTVV.

Points on this clonotype: One end of the junction varies from germline; a read error may be responsible. The genes are TRBV10-2 and TRBJ1-5; D not resolved. This CDR3 is built from 13 residues. The germline gives CDR1 WSHSY, CDR2 SAAADI. The CDR3 protein is CASSDSLDQLQHF. Written as DNA, the CDR3 is TGCGCCAGCAGTGACTCGCTGGATCAGCTCCAGCATTTT.

This clonotype was counted at least ten times. The rearrangement uses TRBV9 and TRBJ2-3; tentative D call: TRBD2 (5 bases). V lost 9 bases and J 5 bases, leaving 16 bases between the germline ends. The CDR3 has 13 amino acids. Germline values: CDR1 SGDLS, CDR2 YYNGEE. CDR3 in DNA: TGTGCCACTAGCCCCCCGTCCGGAGATACGCAGTATTTT. Its protein product is CATSPPSGDTQYF.

This clonotype came up many times. The gene calls are TRBV7-6 and TRBJ2-2, with 9 bases that match TRBD1. The V segment lost 5 bases and the J segment 1 base; nucleotides outside the gene matches: 11. The CDR3 totals 18 residues. The V gene's germline CDR1 is SGHVS and CDR2 FNYEAQ. CDR3 sequence (DNA): TGTGCCAGCAGCCCTATCCTAACAGGGGGCAGGAACACCGGGGAGCTGTTTTTT. Protein sequence: CASSPILTGGRNTGELFF.

This clonotype was seen repeatedly, ten times or more. The J gene is TRBJ2-1, the V gene TRBV20-1; 8 bases align to TRBD2. CDR1 is DFQATT and CDR2 is SNEGSKA in the germline V gene (reference sequence). The V gene end was trimmed by 3 bases and the J gene end by 10 bases; junction bases not matched to a gene: 17. The CDR3 length is 16 residues. CDR3 sequence reads: CSASLNIPGLVGEQFF. The DNA for the CDR3 is TGCAGTGCTAGTCTCAATATCCCGGGACTAGTTGGGGAGCAGTTCTTC.

This clonotype was recorded at least ten times. The V call is TRBV5-1, the J call TRBJ2-5; D is undetermined. The CDR3 covers 14 residues. The V gene's germline CDR1 is SGHRS and CDR2 YFSETQ. V lost 0 bases and J 1 base, leaving 7 bases between the germline ends. This CDR3 reads CASSLGRTQETQYF. The DNA of the CDR3 is TGCGCCAGCAGCTTGGGCAGAACCCAAGAGACCCAGTACTTC.

The sample holds many counts of this clonotype. The chain couples TRBV2 to TRBJ2-3; D is possibly TRBD2 (6 bases). V was clipped by 7 bases and J by 4 bases, with 15 bases between them. CDR3 length equals 14 residues. The V gene's germline CDR1 is SNHLY and CDR2 FYNNEI. Here the CDR3 reads CASIGRDQADTQYF. CDR3 bases: TGTGCCAGCATAGGGCGGGACCAAGCAGATACGCAGTATTTT.

Of note for this clonotype: A clone one base away is much larger, so this may be a read error. The CDR3 coding sequence is TGTGCCAGCTGCGACGGGATCACCTACGTGCAGTACTTC. As protein: CASCDGITYVQYF. The rearrangement joins TRBV28 to TRBJ2-7, with D possibly TRBD2 on 5 matching bases. The CDR3 runs to 13 residues. Germline assignment: CDR1 MDHEN and CDR2 SYDVKM.

A note on this clonotype: This may be a read error: a much more frequent sequence differs by one nucleotide. The V gene is TRBV6-2 or TRBV6-3, the J gene TRBJ2-7; D is possibly TRBD1 (5 bases). The germline V gene encodes CDR1 MNHEY and CDR2 SVGEGT. The CDR3 is 17 residues long. Deletions cut 5 bases from V and 2 bases from J, with 22 bases between. CDR3 residues: CASSKPRTPPAPYEQYF. The CDR3 DNA reads as TGTGCCAGCAGTAAACCTCGGACACCCCCGGCCCCCTACGAGCAGTACTTC.

This clonotype has at least ten counts. J is TRBJ1-1 and V is TRBV4-3, with TRBD1 as a possible D gene (5 bases). The CDR3 runs to 16 residues. Trimming removed 3 bases at V and 4 bases at J, with 18 bases between. Germline lookup yields CDR1 LGHNA and CDR2 YSLEER. For the CDR3, the DNA is TGCGCCAGCAGCCACTTCCCGGCAGGGTCGGCCACTGAAGCTTTCTTT. Translating it yields CASSHFPAGSATEAFF.

As for this clonotype: A much larger clone is a single base away; this may be a read error. The J gene is TRBJ2-3, the V gene TRBV20-1, with D possibly being TRBD1 (6 bases). This CDR3 has 13 amino acids. Per germline, CDR1 DFQATT and CDR2 SNEGSKA (reference sequence). The CDR3 sequence is CSALGQHTVTQYF. The CDR3 coding sequence is TGCAGTGCTCTCGGACAGCACACAGTTACGCAGTATTTT.

J is TRBJ2-7 and V is TRBV5-1; D is ambiguous. This CDR3 spans 13 amino acids. Trimming cost V 4 bases and J 2 bases, with 10 bases left between them. CDR1 and CDR2 from the germline V gene are SGHRS and YFSETQ. The chain's CDR3 is CASSPLRTYEQYF. As DNA, the CDR3 is TGCGCCAGCAGCCCCCTTAGGACCTACGAGCAGTACTTC.

This clonotype has a count of ten or more. The CDR3 DNA follows: TGTGCCAGTAGTCCCGGTGGGCAGCCCCAGCATTTT. Translating it yields CASSPGGQPQHF. This chain links TRBV19 with TRBJ1-5; D unclear. V was clipped by 5 bases and J by 7 bases, with 9 bases between them. The CDR3 contains 12 residues. Germline-derived CDR1 and CDR2 are LNHDA and SQIVND (reference sequence).

On this clonotype itself: At one end, the junction sequence differs from germline, possibly due to a read error. This chain connects TRBV27 to TRBJ1-5; D not resolved. Germline V gene sequence: CDR1 MNHEY, CDR2 SMNVEV (reference sequence). The CDR3 consists of 14 residues. CDR3 protein: CASSRIPTNPPQHF. The CDR3 nucleotides are TGTGCCAGCAGCAGAATCCCCACCAATCCGCCCCAGCATTTT.

The chain carries TRBV30 and TRBJ2-7; 15 bases line up with TRBD2. Per germline, CDR1 GTSNPN and CDR2 SVGIG (reference sequence). The CDR3 is 16 residues long. With V trimmed by 2 bases and J by 4 bases, 6 bases remained unmatched. The CDR3 region is CAWSILGLAGGYEQYF. CDR3 sequence (DNA): TGTGCCTGGAGTATTCTTGGACTAGCGGGAGGGTACGAGCAGTACTTC.